The next 26 T cell receptor beta chains were all read from a single sample in a study of OX40 agonist ivuxolimab in advanced cancers. Data came from immunoSEQ multiplex PCR; TCRdb stores just in-frame clones and leaves some out. This table has 42,000 or so clones, roughly nine tenths appearing once. The specimen was CD4+ or CD8+ T cells sorted from blood, collected in a trial of the OX40 agonist ivuxolimab. Source of these receptors: an adult with an advanced solid tumor such as melanoma, head and neck, liver or kidney cancer.

The gene calls are TRBV6-1 and TRBJ2-1; D is uncertain. Trimming left V 6 bases short and J 8 bases short, with 20 bases between. CDR3 size: 15 residues. CDR1 MNHNS and CDR2 SASEGT come from the germline V gene. This chain's CDR3 is CASSASRERTDEQFF. For the CDR3, the DNA is TGTGCCAGCAGCGCCTCCCGTGAAAGGACCGATGAGCAGTTCTTC.

The chain has TRBV7-2 and TRBJ1-5; D unresolved. CDR3 length: 13 amino acids. Germline V CDR1 and CDR2: SGHTA, FQGNSA. The ends were cut back, 1 base at V and 2 bases at J, with 3 bases in the middle. CDR3 sequence reads: CASSLVGNQPQHF. The CDR3 nucleotides read TGTGCCAGCAGCTTAGTGGGCAATCAGCCCCAGCATTTT.

The chain uses TRBV28 and TRBJ2-5; D perhaps matches TRBD2 (5 bases). In germline, CDR1 is MDHEN, CDR2 SYDVKM. The V end lost 6 bases, the J end lost 4 bases, and 12 bases lay between the germline ends. The CDR3 loop spans 13 amino acids. CDR3 nucleotides: TGTGCCAGCAGAAAGACGGGGTTAGAGACCCAGTACTTC. Translating it yields CASRKTGLETQYF.

This clone was detected only a few times. This rearrangement joins TRBV7-2 to TRBJ1-2, with D uncertain. The CDR3 spans 12 residues. Per the germline V gene, CDR1 is SGHTA and CDR2 is FQGNSA. The V and J ends lost 5 bases and 7 bases respectively, with 11 bases between them. Here the CDR3 DNA reads TGTGCCAGCAGCGGAGGGCGTCTTGGCTACACCTTC. Amino acids: CASSGGRLGYTF.

The chain has TRBV6-5 and TRBJ1-4; D is possibly TRBD1 (6 bases). The CDR3 spans 16 residues. Germline V gene data show CDR1 as MNHEY and CDR2 as SVGAGI. V was cut by 0 bases and J by 0 bases, with 8 bases left in between. The CDR3 DNA follows: TGTGCCAGCAGTTACTCGGACAGCTCAACTAATGAAAAACTGTTTTTT. It yields the protein CASSYSDSSTNEKLFF.

The J gene is TRBJ2-2, the V gene TRBV5-4; tentatively, D is TRBD2 (5 bases). The CDR3 has 15 residues. The germline V gene encodes CDR1 SGHNT and CDR2 YYREEE (reference sequence). V lost 4 bases, J lost 5 bases, and 15 bases lay in between. CDR3 residues: CASSQDPGTTGELFF. For the CDR3, the DNA is TGTGCCAGCAGCCAGGATCCGGGAACGACCGGGGAGCTGTTTTTT.

The genes are TRBV5-4 and TRBJ2-7; 9 bases align to TRBD2. CDR1 and CDR2 (germline): SGHNT, YYREEE (reference sequence). This CDR3 has 15 amino acids. The V segment lost 5 bases and the J segment 0 bases; nucleotides outside the gene matches: 6. CDR3 protein: CASSAAGGLSYEQYF. CDR3 bases: TGTGCCAGCAGTGCAGCGGGGGGCCTCTCCTACGAGCAGTACTTC. The whole variable domain, remainder taken from reference TRBV5-4 and TRBJ2-7, is ETGVTQSPTHLIKTRGQQVTLRCSSQSGHNTVSWYQQALGQGPQFIFQYYREEENGRGNFPPRFSGLQFPNYSSELNVNALELDDSALYLCASSAAGGLSYEQYFGPGTRLTVT.

This chain uses TRBV5-4 with TRBJ1-5; D not resolved. The V end lost 9 bases, the J end lost 1 base, and 14 bases lay between the germline ends. The CDR3 is 14 amino acids. Germline lookup yields CDR1 SGHNT and CDR2 YYREEE (reference sequence). The CDR3 bases are TGTGCCATTTCTAGGGCCGGGAGCAATCAGCCCCAGCATTTT. Its translation: CAISRAGSNQPQHF.

The J gene is TRBJ1-1, the V gene TRBV5-1; D call uncertain. From germline, CDR1 is SGHRS and CDR2 YFSETQ. The V gene lost 3 bases and the J gene lost 1 base, with 7 bases spanning the gap. CDR3 length: 13 residues. The CDR3 here is CASSSLPNTEAFF. For the CDR3, the DNA is TGCGCCAGCAGCTCCCTCCCGAACACTGAAGCTTTCTTT. Combining the CDR3 with reference TRBV5-1 and TRBJ1-1 gives the whole variable domain KAGVTQTPRYLIKTRGQQVTLSCSPISGHRSVSWYQQTPGQGLQFLFEYFSETQRNKGNFPGRFSGRQFSNSRSEMNVSTLELGDSALYLCASSSLPNTEAFFGQGTRLTVV.

V is TRBV4-2 and J is TRBJ2-7, with unresolved D. The CDR3 runs 14 residues. The ends were cut back, 4 bases at V and 1 base at J, with 11 bases in the middle. The germline gives CDR1 LGHNA, CDR2 YNFKEQ. The CDR3 DNA reads TGTGCCAGCAGCCTCGGTCGGCGGTCCTACGAGCAGTACTTC. Translating it yields CASSLGRRSYEQYF.

The genes are TRBV29-1 and TRBJ1-2; a possible D gene is TRBD1 (6 bases). The CDR3 sequence is 15 residues long. CDR1 is SQVTM and CDR2 is ANQGSEA in the germline V gene. V lost 4 bases to trimming and J lost 4 bases, with 19 bases between them. The CDR3, as DNA: TGCAGCGTTGGAGGCGTGCCAGGGGAGCCCTATGGCTACACCTTC. As protein: CSVGGVPGEPYGYTF.

This chain connects TRBV5-4 to TRBJ2-7; 7 nucleotides line up with TRBD1. Germline lookup yields CDR1 SGHNT and CDR2 YYREEE (reference sequence). The V and J ends lost 4 bases and 3 bases, in that order; junction bases with no gene match: 10. This CDR3 is built from 15 residues. The CDR3 reads CASSVQGSLSYEQYF. The DNA for the CDR3 is TGTGCCAGCAGCGTACAGGGGTCCCTGAGCTACGAGCAGTACTTC.

J is TRBJ1-6 and V is TRBV5-1; the D is unclear. V lost 5 bases and J 4 bases, leaving 10 bases between the germline ends. This CDR3 region has 14 residues. Germline values: CDR1 SGHRS, CDR2 YFSETQ. The CDR3: CASRVDTYNSPLHF. CDR3 bases: TGCGCCAGCAGGGTAGACACTTATAATTCACCCCTCCACTTT.

This sequence joins TRBV28 and TRBJ2-2; D not resolved. V lost 6 bases, J lost 6 bases, and 11 bases lay in between. CDR3 length equals 13 residues. The germline V gene encodes CDR1 MDHEN and CDR2 SYDVKM. The CDR3 DNA reads as TGTGCCAGCAGCCCCCAGCTAGCCGGGGAGCTGTTTTTT. This sequence encodes CASSPQLAGELFF.

V usage is TRBV19 and J usage is TRBJ1-5; a possible D gene is TRBD1 (5 bases). The CDR3 has 15 residues. CDR1 is LNHDA and CDR2 is SQIVND in the germline V gene (reference sequence). The V gene lost 1 base and the J gene lost 7 bases, with 14 bases spanning the gap. The CDR3 is CASSIGQGLGQPQHF. CDR3 nucleotides: TGTGCCAGTAGTATAGGGCAGGGCTTAGGGCAGCCCCAGCATTTT.

The chain couples TRBV5-5 to TRBJ1-1; no definite D call. In germline, CDR1 is SGHKS, CDR2 YYEKEE (reference sequence). V was trimmed by 0 bases and J by 1 base, leaving 4 bases between them. CDR3 length equals 13 residues. The CDR3 protein is CASSLARNTEAFF. DNA of the CDR3: TGTGCCAGCAGCTTGGCTAGGAACACTGAAGCTTTCTTT.

The rearrangement uses TRBV5-3 and TRBJ2-5; D assignment may be TRBD1 or TRBD2 (6 bases each). TRBV5-3 is an ORF; its function is uncertain. V was shortened by 3 bases and J by 6 bases, with 15 bases between the two germline ends. There are 14 residues in the CDR3. Here the CDR3 reads CARSWGAGQQTQYF. CDR3 sequence (DNA): TGTGCCAGAAGCTGGGGGGCAGGGCAGCAGACCCAGTACTTC.

The chain employs TRBV7-2 and TRBJ1-3; D gene ambiguous. The V gene lost 5 bases and the J gene lost 0 bases, with 11 bases spanning the gap. From germline, CDR1 is SGHTA and CDR2 FQGNSA. The CDR3 covers 15 residues. In DNA form, the CDR3 reads TGTGCCAGCAGCGGCGTGATCGGCTCTGGAAACACCATATATTTT. Protein product: CASSGVIGSGNTIYF.

The chain combines TRBV29-1 with TRBJ2-2, with D maybe TRBD1 (6 bases). The CDR3 is 13 residues long. Germline V gene lookup returns CDR1 SQVTM and CDR2 ANQGSEA. Trimming pared 5 bases from V and 6 bases from J, leaving 13 bases between. Here the CDR3 reads CSVTRGAPGELFF. In DNA, the CDR3 is TGCAGCGTTACCAGGGGCGCCCCCGGGGAGCTGTTTTTT.

The V call is TRBV30, the J call TRBJ2-5, with D unclear. Germline V CDR1 and CDR2: GTSNPN, SVGIG (reference sequence). The CDR3 contains 13 residues. The germline V and J ends were trimmed by 1 base and 5 bases, with 11 bases remaining between them. This chain's CDR3 is CAWSGRLGETQYF. The CDR3 bases are TGTGCCTGGAGTGGAAGGCTAGGCGAGACCCAGTACTTC. The full variable domain, rest sourced from reference TRBV30 and TRBJ2-5, is SQTIHQWPATLVQPVGSPLSLECTVEGTSNPNLYWYRQAAGRGLQLLFYSVGIGQISSEVPQNLSASRPQDRQFILSSKKLLLSDSGFYLCAWSGRLGETQYFGPGTRLLVL.

V and J are TRBV28 and TRBJ1-6; D gene unclear. Germline CDR1 reads MDHEN; CDR2 reads SYDVKM. The CDR3 loop spans 17 amino acids. Trimming stripped 5 bases from V and 7 bases from J, with 21 bases between. In nucleotides, the CDR3 is TGTGCCAGCAGTCCAGATGGTCAATTTAGGCTCAATTCACCCCTCCACTTT. Translation gives CASSPDGQFRLNSPLHF. Full variable domain (rest looked up from reference TRBV28 and TRBJ1-6): DVKVTQSSRYLVKRTGEKVFLECVQDMDHENMFWYRQDPGLGLRLIYFSYDVKMKEKGDIPEGYSVSREKKERFSLILESASTNQTSMYLCASSPDGQFRLNSPLHFGNGTRLTVT.

The V gene is TRBV20-1, the J gene TRBJ2-5, with no clear D. This CDR3 contains 11 residues. V lost 5 bases and J lost 3, with 7 bases in between. Germline loops: CDR1 DFQATT, CDR2 SNEGSKA (reference sequence). The CDR3 sequence: CSALSKETQYF. The CDR3 DNA reads as TGCAGTGCTCTCTCAAAAGAGACCCAGTACTTC.

The chain recombines TRBV7-2 with TRBJ2-4; TRBD2 matches 8 bases. This CDR3 contains 16 residues. Germline-derived CDR1 and CDR2 are SGHTA and FQGNSA. V lost 4 bases, J lost 1 base, and 6 bases stayed unmatched. CDR3 region: CASSSSRGGAKNIQYF. The CDR3 coding sequence is TGTGCCAGCAGCTCGTCTCGCGGGGGGGCCAAAAACATTCAGTACTTC.

The J gene is TRBJ1-5, the V gene TRBV2; 8 bases are shared with TRBD1. V shed 6 bases, J shed 4 bases, and the junction held 8 bases outside the gene matches. The CDR3 loop spans 15 amino acids. CDR1 is SNHLY, CDR2 FYNNEI, per germline. The CDR3 protein is CASRETGQENQPQHF. In DNA, the CDR3 is TGTGCCAGCAGGGAAACGGGACAGGAGAATCAGCCCCAGCATTTT.

This clone appeared a single time. V usage is TRBV6-5 and J usage is TRBJ2-7; D is possibly TRBD1 (6 bases). The CDR3 covers 15 residues. Trimming removed 6 bases from V and 0 bases from J, with 15 bases in between. Germline CDR1 reads MNHEY; CDR2 reads SVGAGI. The CDR3 DNA is TGTGCCAGCAGGGCCCGGACAGCTAGCTCCTACGAGCAGTACTTC. Translation: CASRARTASSYEQYF.

Here the CDR3 DNA reads TGTGCCAGTACTCGAGCTGCCAGGGGCAGTGTCAACACCGGGGAGCTGTTTTTT. This codes for CASTRAARGSVNTGELFF. V and J are TRBV6-4 and TRBJ2-2; perhaps TRBD1 as D (6 bases). Trimming took off 9 bases at V and 2 bases at J, with 25 bases between the two ends. Germline assignment: CDR1 MRHNA and CDR2 SNTAGT. This CDR3 has 18 amino acids.